The rows below give T cell receptor beta chains drawn from one sample of a study of breast tumors, draining lymph nodes, adjacent tissues. MiXCR was run by TCRdb on the multiplex PCR reads, yielding one entry per CDR3 protein. The sample lists some 170,000 distinct CDR3 sequences; about 30% were seen once. Input material: axillary lymph node tissue. The receptors stem from a female donor with breast cancer. Some clones in this sample may be carry-over from other donors' samples. Each CDR3 is given with its conserved first and last residue. A D gene is named only where the DNA matches it firmly. Only part of the rows carry a size: once, few, many, or a class if the clone is expanded.

D gene,J gene,clone size,CDR3 length,V gene,CDR3 protein,CDR3 DNA
NA,TRBJ1-2,once,13,TRBV7-9,CASSLARSYGHTF,TGTGCTAGCAGCTTGGCCAGGTCCTATGGCCACACCTTC
NA,TRBJ2-1,few,16,TRBV28,CASRPTHPSSYNEQFF,TGTGCCAGCAGGCCTACTCACCCGAGCTCCTACAATGAGCAGTTCTTC
TRBD1,TRBJ2-7,NA,16,TRBV5-1,CASSLTGGSYTYGQYF,TGCGCCAGCAGCTTAACAGGGGGCAGTTACACCTACGGGCAGTACTTC
NA,TRBJ2-5,many,14,TRBV9,CASSEGSGEETQSF,TGTGCCAGCAGCGAGGGGTCCGGGGAAGAGACCCAGTCCTTC
NA,TRBJ2-7,few,14,TRBV13,CASSLLFSGARQYF,TGTGCCAGCAGCTTGCTGTTTTCGGGGGCTCGGCAGTACTTC
TRBD1,TRBJ1-5,NA,15,TRBV30,CTWSIRDRGPQPQHF,TGTACCTGGAGCATCCGGGACAGGGGGCCTCAGCCCCAGCATTTT
TRBD2,TRBJ2-3,many,14,TRBV6-1,CASSPGTSGGAQYF,TGTGCCAGCAGCCCTGGGACTAGCGGGGGGGCGCAGTATTTT
TRBD1,TRBJ1-5,NA,16,TRBV2,CARVHGQGNPNQPQHF,TGTGCTAGAGTCCACGGACAGGGCAACCCCAATCAGCCCCAGCATTTT
NA,TRBJ1-1,few,14,TRBV7-2,CASTRSGGDTEAFF,TGTGCCAGCACCCGGTCCGGGGGGGACACTGAAGCTTTCTTT
NA,TRBJ1-6,NA,14,TRBV5-5,CASSYGTDDSPLHF,TGTGCCAGCAGCTACGGGACGGATGATTCACCCCTCCACTTT
NA,TRBJ2-3,many,11,TRBV5-8,CASRGIDTQYF,TGTGCCAGCCGGGGGATTGATACGCAGTATTTT
TRBD1,TRBJ2-5,many,14,TRBV5-1,CASSLTGNGETQYF,TGCGCCAGCAGCCTGACAGGGAATGGAGAGACCCAGTACTTC
NA,TRBJ2-5,many,15,TRBV7-3,CASSLIAGQQETQYF,TGTGCCAGCAGCTTAATTGCGGGACAGCAAGAGACCCAGTACTTC
TRBD2,TRBJ2-7,NA,14,TRBV12-3/TRBV12-4,CASRTTSGAYEQYF,TGTGCCAGCAGAACGACTAGCGGGGCCTACGAGCAGTACTTC
TRBD1,TRBJ2-3,once,16,TRBV10-1,CASSDAGQGAGDTQYF,TGCGCCAGCAGTGATGCGGGACAGGGGGCGGGAGATACGCAGTATTTT
NA,TRBJ2-3,once,14,TRBV15,CATSRERALDTQYF,TGTGCCACCAGCAGAGAAAGGGCCTTAGATACGCAGTATTTT
TRBD1,TRBJ2-7,few,14,TRBV28,CASSLWTGSIEQYF,TGTGCCAGCAGTTTATGGACAGGGTCAATAGAGCAGTACTTC
TRBD2,TRBJ2-1,many,15,TRBV6-5,CASSWGLAEYNEQFF,TGTGCCAGCAGTTGGGGACTAGCGGAGTACAATGAGCAGTTCTTC
NA,TRBJ2-1,many,14,TRBV6-5,CASNPGGPGNEQFF,TGTGCCAGCAACCCCGGGGGGCCCGGTAATGAGCAGTTCTTC
NA,TRBJ1-6,NA,17,TRBV12-3/TRBV12-4,CASSLDRASSYNSPLHF,TGTGCCAGCAGTTTAGACCGGGCGAGCTCCTATAATTCACCCCTCCACTTT
NA,TRBJ1-6,many,14,TRBV20-1,CSAQPPPYNSPLHF,TGCAGTGCCCAACCACCTCCGTATAATTCACCCCTCCACTTT
TRBD1,TRBJ2-6,few,16,TRBV6-4,CASSADRASGANVLTF,TGTGCCAGCAGTGCCGACAGGGCCTCTGGGGCCAACGTCCTGACTTTC
TRBD1,TRBJ1-2,NA,15,TRBV12-3/TRBV12-4,CASSLTGQGWRGYTF,TGTGCCAGCAGTTTAACAGGACAGGGGTGGAGGGGCTACACCTTC
TRBD2,TRBJ2-1,many,15,TRBV20-1,CSARALAGANNEQFF,TGCAGTGCTAGAGCCCTAGCGGGGGCCAACAATGAGCAGTTCTTC
NA,TRBJ1-3,NA,14,TRBV3-1,CASSHRQTGNTIYF,TGTGCCAGCAGCCACAGACAGACTGGAAACACCATATATTTT
TRBD1,TRBJ1-2,NA,15,TRBV7-4,CASSPGTGCFYGYIF,TGTGCCAGCAGCCCCGGGACAGGTTGCTTCTATGGCTACATCTTC
TRBD1,TRBJ1-2,NA,13,TRBV19,CATRTTGGYGYTF,TGTGCCACCCGAACAACAGGGGGCTATGGCTACACCTTC
TRBD1,TRBJ1-2,many,12,TRBV6-5,CASRRTGEGYTF,TGTGCCAGCAGGCGGACAGGCGAAGGCTACACCTTC
NA,TRBJ2-3,many,13,TRBV29-1,CSVQGLVGDTQYF,TGCAGCGTTCAGGGTCTAGTGGGAGATACGCAGTATTTT
TRBD2,TRBJ2-1,NA,14,TRBV5-1,CASSKRTSGYEQFF,TGCGCCAGCAGTAAAAGGACTAGCGGATATGAGCAGTTCTTC
NA,TRBJ2-7,NA,17,TRBV9,CVSSGGTNLRASREQYF,TGTGTCAGCAGCGGCGGAACAAACCTTCGGGCCTCGCGCGAGCAGTACTTC
NA,TRBJ2-7,many,13,TRBV7-7,CASSKGTSYEQYF,TGTGCTAGCAGCAAAGGGACTTCCTACGAGCAGTACTTC
NA,TRBJ2-7,many,11,TRBV6-2/TRBV6-3,CASSQSKWQYF,TGTGCCAGCAGTCAGAGCAAGTGGCAGTACTTC
NA,TRBJ2-5,NA,13,TRBV19,CASSHRAAETQYF,TGTGCCAGTAGTCACAGGGCGGCAGAGACCCAGTACTTC
NA,TRBJ2-2,many,14,TRBV7-3,CASSLRRTTGELFF,TGTGCCAGCAGCTTAAGGAGAACCACCGGGGAGCTGTTTTTT
NA,TRBJ1-1,few,13,TRBV20-1,CSARAGQGGEAFF,TGCAGTGCTAGGGCAGGGCAAGGTGGTGAAGCTTTCTTT
TRBD1,TRBJ2-2,many,15,TRBV18,CASSRTGGFRGELFF,TGTGCCAGCTCAAGGACAGGAGGCTTCCGCGGGGAGCTGTTTTTT
NA,TRBJ1-6,NA,14,TRBV12-3/TRBV12-4,CASSPEEGSSPLHF,TGTGCCAGCAGTCCAGAGGAGGGTAGCTCACCCCTCCACTTT
TRBD1,TRBJ1-2,once,15,TRBV5-6,CASSLEDRINYGYAF,TGTGCCAGCAGCTTGGAGGACAGGATTAACTATGGCTACGCCTTC
NA,TRBJ2-3,few,15,TRBV12-3/TRBV12-4,CASSLAGGSYNEQYF,TGTGCCAGCAGTTTAGCGGGGGGCTCCTACAATGAGCAGTATTTT
NA,TRBJ1-2,NA,15,TRBV20-1,CSAKGLDSLNYGYTF,TGCAGTGCTAAAGGACTTGACTCGCTGAACTATGGCTACACCTTC
NA,TRBJ1-5,few,16,TRBV6-2/TRBV6-3,CASSYPNRASNQPQHF,TGTGCCAGCAGTTACCCAAACAGGGCCAGCAATCAGCCCCAGCATTTT
NA,TRBJ1-1,few,14,TRBV12-3/TRBV12-4,CASSFGRRWTEAFF,TGTGCCAGCAGTTTCGGCCGAAGGTGGACTGAAGCTTTCTTT
NA,TRBJ1-3,many,14,TRBV9,CASSVEGTRNTIYF,TGTGCCAGCAGCGTAGAAGGGACTAGAAACACCATATATTTT
NA,TRBJ2-7,NA,16,TRBV6-1,CASSQAWSGASYEQYF,TGTGCCAGCAGTCAAGCGTGGTCAGGGGCTAGCTACGAGCAGTACTTC
TRBD1,TRBJ1-6,many,13,TRBV10-3,CAISRDSPSPLHF,TGTGCCATCAGTCGGGACAGCCCTTCACCCCTCCACTTT
NA,TRBJ2-5,few,14,TRBV6-1,CASSPTGKGETQYF,TGTGCCAGCAGTCCCACGGGGAAAGGAGAGACCCAGTACTTC
NA,TRBJ2-3,many,12,TRBV7-2,CASSHYTDTQYF,TGTGCCAGCAGCCACTACACAGATACGCAGTATTTT
NA,TRBJ1-6,many,14,TRBV5-1,CASSPGGYNSPLHF,TGCGCCAGCAGTCCCGGCGGGTATAATTCACCCCTCCACTTT
NA,TRBJ1-3,many,14,TRBV3-1,CASSPRGTGNTIYF,TGTGCCAGCAGCCCTAGGGGGACAGGAAACACCATATATTTT
TRBD1,TRBJ1-1,NA,15,TRBV18,CASSRAGTGNTEAFF,TGTGCCAGCTCACGAGCCGGGACAGGGAACACTGAAGCTTTCTTT
NA,TRBJ2-5,many,12,TRBV29-1,CSVAPARGIQYF,TGCAGCGTTGCTCCGGCTCGGGGTATCCAGTACTTC
NA,TRBJ2-1,few,13,TRBV29-1,CSTLTGTQSEQFF,TGCAGCACATTAACGGGGACTCAGTCCGAGCAGTTCTTC